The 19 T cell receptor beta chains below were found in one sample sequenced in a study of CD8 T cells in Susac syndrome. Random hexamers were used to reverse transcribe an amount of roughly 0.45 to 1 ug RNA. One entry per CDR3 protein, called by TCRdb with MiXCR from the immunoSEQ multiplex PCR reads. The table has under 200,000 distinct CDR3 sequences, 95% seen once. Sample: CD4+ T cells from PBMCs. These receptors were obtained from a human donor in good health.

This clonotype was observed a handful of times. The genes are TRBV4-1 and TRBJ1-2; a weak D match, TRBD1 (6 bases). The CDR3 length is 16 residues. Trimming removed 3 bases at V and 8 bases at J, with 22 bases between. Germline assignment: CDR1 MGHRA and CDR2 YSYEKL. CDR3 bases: TGCGCCAGCAGCCATGCCTCTTCAGGGGTGTCTGGCGGCTACACCTTC. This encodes CASSHASSGVSGGYTF.

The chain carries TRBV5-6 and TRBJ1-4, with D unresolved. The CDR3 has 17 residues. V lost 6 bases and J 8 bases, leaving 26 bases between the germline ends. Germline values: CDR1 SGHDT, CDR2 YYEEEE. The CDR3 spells CASTRDGSAGSEEKLFF. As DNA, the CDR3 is TGTGCCAGCACCCGAGACGGGTCTGCGGGTAGTGAGGAAAAACTGTTTTTT.

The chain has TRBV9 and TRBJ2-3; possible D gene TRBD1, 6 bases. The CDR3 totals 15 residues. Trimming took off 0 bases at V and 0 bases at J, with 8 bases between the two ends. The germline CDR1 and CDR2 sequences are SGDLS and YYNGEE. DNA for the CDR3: TGTGCCAGCAGCGTAGATGGACAGAGCACAGATACGCAGTATTTT. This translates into CASSVDGQSTDTQYF.

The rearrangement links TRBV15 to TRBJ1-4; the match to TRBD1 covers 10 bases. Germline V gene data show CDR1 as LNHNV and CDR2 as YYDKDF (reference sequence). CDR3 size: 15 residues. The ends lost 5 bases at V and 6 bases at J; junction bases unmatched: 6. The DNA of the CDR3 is TGTGCCACCAGCGGTTCCGGGACAGGGGATGAAAAACTGTTTTTT. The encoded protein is CATSGSGTGDEKLFF. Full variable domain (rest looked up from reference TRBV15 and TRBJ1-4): DAMVIQNPRYQVTQFGKPVTLSCSQTLNHNVMYWYQQKSSQAPKLLFHYYDKDFNNEADTPDNFQSRRPNTSFCFLDIRSPGLGDTAMYLCATSGSGTGDEKLFFGSGTQLSVL.

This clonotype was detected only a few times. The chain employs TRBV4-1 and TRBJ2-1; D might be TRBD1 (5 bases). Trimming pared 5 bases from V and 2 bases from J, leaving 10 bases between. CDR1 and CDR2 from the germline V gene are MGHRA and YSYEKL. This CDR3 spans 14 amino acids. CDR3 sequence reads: CASSRGRAYNEQFF. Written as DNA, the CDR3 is TGCGCCAGCAGCAGGGGAAGGGCCTACAATGAGCAGTTCTTC.

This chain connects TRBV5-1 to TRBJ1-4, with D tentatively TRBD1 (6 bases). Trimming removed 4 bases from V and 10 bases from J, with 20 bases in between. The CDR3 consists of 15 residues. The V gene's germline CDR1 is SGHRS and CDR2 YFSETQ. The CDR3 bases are TGCGCCAGCAGCCTCTCGGGGGCCACGAGGGCAAAACTGTTTTTT. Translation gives CASSLSGATRAKLFF.

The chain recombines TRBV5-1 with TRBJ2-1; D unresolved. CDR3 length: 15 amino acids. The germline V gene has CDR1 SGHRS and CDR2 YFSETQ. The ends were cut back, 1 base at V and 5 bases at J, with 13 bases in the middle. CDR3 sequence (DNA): TGCGCCAGCAGCTTGAGGCTAGACAAGGACAATGAGCAGTTCTTC. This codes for CASSLRLDKDNEQFF.

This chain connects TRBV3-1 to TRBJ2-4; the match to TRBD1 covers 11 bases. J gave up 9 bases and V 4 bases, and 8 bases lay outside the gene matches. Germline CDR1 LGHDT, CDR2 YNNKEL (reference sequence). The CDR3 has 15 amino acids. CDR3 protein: CASSPPRGQGGIQYF. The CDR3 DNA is TGTGCCAGCAGCCCTCCCCGGGGACAGGGGGGCATTCAGTACTTC.

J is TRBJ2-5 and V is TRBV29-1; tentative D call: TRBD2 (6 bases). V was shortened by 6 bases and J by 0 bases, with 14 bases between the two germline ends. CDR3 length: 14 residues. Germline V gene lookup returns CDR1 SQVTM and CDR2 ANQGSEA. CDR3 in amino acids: CSVAGTLYQETQYF. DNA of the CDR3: TGCAGCGTGGCCGGGACTTTGTACCAAGAGACCCAGTACTTC.

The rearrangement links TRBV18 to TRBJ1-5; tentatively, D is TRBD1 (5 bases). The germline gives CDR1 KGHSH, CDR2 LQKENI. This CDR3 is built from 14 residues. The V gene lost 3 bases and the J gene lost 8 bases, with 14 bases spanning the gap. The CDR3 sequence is CASSPDQGFEPQHF. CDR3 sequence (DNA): TGTGCCAGCTCACCGGACCAGGGTTTTGAGCCCCAGCATTTT.

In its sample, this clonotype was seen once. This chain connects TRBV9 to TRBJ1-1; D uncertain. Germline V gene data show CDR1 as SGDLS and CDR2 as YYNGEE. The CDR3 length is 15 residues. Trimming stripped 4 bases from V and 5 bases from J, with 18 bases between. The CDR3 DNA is TGTGCCAGCAGCCTAGAGCCGTCGGTAGGGACTGAAGCTTTCTTT. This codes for CASSLEPSVGTEAFF.

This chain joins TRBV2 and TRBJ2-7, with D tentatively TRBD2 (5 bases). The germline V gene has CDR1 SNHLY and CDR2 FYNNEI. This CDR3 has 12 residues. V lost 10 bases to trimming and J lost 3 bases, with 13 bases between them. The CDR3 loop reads CATGERIYEQYV. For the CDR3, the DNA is TGTGCCACCGGAGAGCGGATCTACGAGCAGTACGTC.

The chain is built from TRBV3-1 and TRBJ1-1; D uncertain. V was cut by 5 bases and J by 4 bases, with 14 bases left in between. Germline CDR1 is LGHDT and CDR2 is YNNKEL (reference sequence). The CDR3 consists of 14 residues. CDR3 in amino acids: CASSGPLRGTEAFF. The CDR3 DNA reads TGTGCCAGCAGCGGACCCCTACGAGGCACTGAAGCTTTCTTT.

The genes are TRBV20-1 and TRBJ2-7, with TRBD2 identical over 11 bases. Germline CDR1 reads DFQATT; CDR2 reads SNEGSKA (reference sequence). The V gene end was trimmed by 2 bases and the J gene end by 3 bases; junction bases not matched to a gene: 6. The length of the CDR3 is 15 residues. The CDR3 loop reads CSARSLAGEGYEQYV. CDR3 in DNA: TGCAGTGCTAGATCACTAGCGGGAGAGGGCTACGAGCAGTACGTC.

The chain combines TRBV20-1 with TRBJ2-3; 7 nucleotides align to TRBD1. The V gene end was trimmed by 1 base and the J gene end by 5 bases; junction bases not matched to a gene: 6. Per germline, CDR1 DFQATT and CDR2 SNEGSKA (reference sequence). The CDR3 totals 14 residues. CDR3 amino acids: CSARGGGPKDTQYF. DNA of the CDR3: TGCAGTGCTAGAGGAGGGGGCCCAAAAGATACGCAGTATTTT.

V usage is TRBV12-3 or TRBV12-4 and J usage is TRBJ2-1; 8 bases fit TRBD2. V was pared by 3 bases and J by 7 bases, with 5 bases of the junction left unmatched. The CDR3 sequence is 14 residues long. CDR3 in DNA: TGTGCCAGCAGTTTCGGGACTAGACGGAATGAGCAGTTCTTC. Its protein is CASSFGTRRNEQFF.

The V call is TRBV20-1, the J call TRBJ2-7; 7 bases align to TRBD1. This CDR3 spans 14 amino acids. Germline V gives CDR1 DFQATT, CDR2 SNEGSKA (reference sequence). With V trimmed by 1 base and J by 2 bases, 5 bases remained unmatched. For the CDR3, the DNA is TGCAGTGCTAGAGGGGACAGTGGAGCCTACGAGCAGTACTTC. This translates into CSARGDSGAYEQYF.

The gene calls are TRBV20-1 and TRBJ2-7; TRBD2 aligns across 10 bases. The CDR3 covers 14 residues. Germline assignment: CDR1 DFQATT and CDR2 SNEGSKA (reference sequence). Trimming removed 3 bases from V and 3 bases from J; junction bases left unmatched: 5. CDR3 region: CSARRGTSVYEQYF. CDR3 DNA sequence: TGCAGTGCTAGGCGGGGGACTAGCGTCTACGAGCAGTACTTC.

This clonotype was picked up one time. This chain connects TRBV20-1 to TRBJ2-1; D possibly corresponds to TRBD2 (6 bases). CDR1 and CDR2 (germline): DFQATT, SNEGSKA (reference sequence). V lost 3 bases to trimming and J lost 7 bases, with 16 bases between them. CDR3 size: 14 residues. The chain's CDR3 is CSASSASGGNEQFF. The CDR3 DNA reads TGCAGTGCTAGCTCCGCGTCCGGGGGAAATGAGCAGTTCTTC.